Below, 31 T cell receptor beta chains from the same sample are listed, as sequenced in a study of identical twins. TCRdb reprocessed the 5' RACE reads via MiXCR and lists one record per CDR3 protein. The sample has 550,000 to 800,000 distinct CDR3 sequences; less than 9% are singletons. The sample was also reused in another study, on yellow fever vaccine responses in identical twins.

The sequenced material came from PBMCs. All receptors derive from a woman between 18 and 29 years old in good health.

This clonotype has just one count. The rearrangement links TRBV27 to TRBJ2-5; 11 bases align to TRBD2. Per the germline V gene, CDR1 is MNHEY and CDR2 is SMNVEV (reference sequence). J was trimmed by 2 bases and V by 4 bases; bases with no gene match: 9. The CDR3 spans 17 residues. CDR3 region: CASSSPRLAGSQETQYF. The CDR3 DNA reads TGTGCCAGCAGTTCCCCGCGACTAGCGGGATCACAAGAGACCCAGTACTTC.

This clonotype was observed at least ten times. J is TRBJ2-2 and V is TRBV4-1, with TRBD1 matching over 7 bases. The CDR3 runs to 14 residues. Looked up from germline, CDR1 is MGHRA and CDR2 is YSYEKL. V lost 4 bases and J lost 4; bases outside the gene matches: 3. CDR3 region: CASSRGQTTGELFF. The CDR3, as DNA: TGCGCCAGCAGCCGGGGACAGACCACCGGGGAGCTGTTTTTT.

The chain combines TRBV28 with TRBJ2-6, with 10 bases matching TRBD1. In germline, CDR1 is MDHEN, CDR2 SYDVKM. The length of the CDR3 is 19 residues. Germline trimming cut 1 base from V and 1 base from J; bases unmatched to any gene: 7. CDR3 in amino acids: CASSLFAGTGASGANVLTF. CDR3 DNA sequence: TGTGCCAGCAGTTTATTCGCTGGGACAGGGGCGTCTGGGGCCAACGTCCTGACTTTC. Full variable domain (rest looked up from reference TRBV28 and TRBJ2-6): DVKVTQSSRYLVKRTGEKVFLECVQDMDHENMFWYRQDPGLGLRLIYFSYDVKMKEKGDIPEGYSVSREKKERFSLILESASTNQTSMYLCASSLFAGTGASGANVLTFGAGSRLTVL.

This clonotype was seen more than once but under ten times. V gene TRBV7-2 combines with J gene TRBJ2-7, with D possibly being TRBD2 (5 bases). The germline V and J ends were trimmed by 5 bases and 4 bases, with 18 bases remaining between them. In germline, CDR1 is SGHTA, CDR2 FQGNSA. CDR3 length: 15 residues. Here the CDR3 reads CASSITGKRAYEQYF. CDR3 DNA sequence: TGTGCCAGCAGCATTACGGGAAAGAGGGCGTACGAGCAGTACTTC.

The table lists this clonotype with many counts. The DNA for the CDR3 is TGCGCCAGCAGTGAGTCTACAGGTCCTTTGGGGGATACGCAGTATTTT. Translated: CASSESTGPLGDTQYF. This rearrangement joins TRBV10-1 to TRBJ2-3; weak D call: TRBD1 (5 bases). The CDR3 is 16 amino acids. The germline CDR1 and CDR2 sequences are WNHNN and SYGVQD (reference sequence). The V and J ends lost 0 bases and 6 bases respectively, with 16 bases between them.

Only a few counts were recorded for this clonotype. The gene calls are TRBV7-7 and TRBJ2-2, with a tentative D call TRBD2 (5 bases). The V gene lost 1 base and the J gene lost 2 bases, with 11 bases spanning the gap. Germline V gene data show CDR1 as SSHAT and CDR2 as FNYEAQ (reference sequence). This CDR3 comprises 16 residues. CDR3: CASSLVGSGNTGELFF. For the CDR3, the DNA is TGTGCCAGCAGCTTAGTAGGCAGCGGTAACACCGGGGAGCTGTTTTTT.

This clonotype was picked up many times. The V call is TRBV3-1, the J call TRBJ1-6; D is possibly TRBD1 (5 bases). V lost 4 bases and J lost 9, with 16 bases in between. Germline CDR1 LGHDT, CDR2 YNNKEL (reference sequence). The length of the CDR3 is 15 residues. CDR3 nucleotide sequence: TGTGCCAGCAGCCGGTCCGGGGGTATCGGTTCACCCCTCCACTTT. Its translation: CASSRSGGIGSPLHF. Supplemented by reference TRBV3-1 and TRBJ1-6, the full variable domain reads DTAVSQTPKYLVTQMGNDKSIKCEQNLGHDTMYWYKQDSKKFLKIMFSYNNKELIINETVPNRFSPKSPDKAHLNLHINSLELGDSAVYFCASSRSGGIGSPLHFGNGTRLTVT.

DNA of the CDR3: TGTGCCAGCAGCCCCCGGCAGGGGGCATTGGGGGAGCAGTACTTC. It encodes CASSPRQGALGEQYF. The V and J genes are TRBV28 and TRBJ2-7; TRBD1 matches 8 bases. Germline assignment: CDR1 MDHEN and CDR2 SYDVKM. V dropped 6 bases and J dropped 7; count of bases not matched to a gene: 14. The CDR3 is 15 residues long.

This clonotype came up many times. The chain couples TRBV6-1 to TRBJ2-7; 8 nucleotides match TRBD1. Trimming at V came to 4 bases and at J to 6 bases, leaving 14 bases not matched to a gene. Germline V CDR1 and CDR2: MNHNS, SASEGT. This CDR3 is built from 16 residues. The CDR3 region has the DNA TGTGCCAGCAGTGGCCGACAGGGGTTTGATGTCGGCGAGCAGTACTTC. Protein product: CASSGRQGFDVGEQYF.

At least ten counts were recorded for this clonotype. V usage is TRBV7-2 and J usage is TRBJ2-1; 9 bases are shared with TRBD2. Per germline, CDR1 SGHTA and CDR2 FQGNSA. V lost 0 bases, J lost 4 bases, and 4 bases stayed unmatched. CDR3 length equals 16 residues. The CDR3 nucleotides are TGTGCCAGCAGCTTAGCGGCTAGCGGGATTTACAATGAGCAGTTCTTC. Translated, it gives CASSLAASGIYNEQFF.

The chain has TRBV29-1 and TRBJ2-5; unclear D gene. CDR1 SQVTM and CDR2 ANQGSEA come from the germline V gene. V was clipped by 7 bases and J by 0 bases, with 9 bases between them. The CDR3 consists of 12 residues. CDR3 coding DNA: TGCAGCGGGACCGGGTACCAAGAGACCCAGTACTTC. Translating it yields CSGTGYQETQYF.

This chain connects TRBV6-5 to TRBJ1-5; the match to TRBD1 covers 10 bases. V lost 4 bases, J lost 4 bases, and 10 bases stayed unmatched. This CDR3 is 17 amino acids long. The V gene's germline CDR1 is MNHEY and CDR2 SVGAGI. The CDR3 region is CASSFLEPGQGNQPQHF. CDR3 nucleotide sequence: TGTGCCAGCAGTTTTTTAGAACCGGGACAGGGGAATCAGCCCCAGCATTTT.

This clonotype was picked up a small number of times. V is TRBV9 and J is TRBJ2-3; 10 nucleotides align to TRBD2. CDR3 length equals 17 residues. J lost 2 bases, V lost 4 bases, and 10 bases had no gene match. Germline V gene sequence: CDR1 SGDLS, CDR2 YYNGEE. CDR3 coding DNA: TGTGCCAGCAGCAGGTTCACTACTAGCGGGACCACAGATACGCAGTATTTT. Its translation is CASSRFTTSGTTDTQYF.

The rearrangement joins TRBV12-3 or TRBV12-4 to TRBJ2-3; 7 nucleotides line up with TRBD1. J gave up 1 base and V 3 bases, and 25 bases lay outside the gene matches. There are 22 residues in the CDR3. The CDR3 here is CASSLRPMTRAGGAVGTDTQYF. CDR3 sequence (DNA): TGTGCCAGCAGTTTGAGACCCATGACTCGGGCAGGGGGAGCAGTCGGCACAGATACGCAGTATTTT.

The table lists this clonotype with a few counts. This rearrangement joins TRBV10-3 to TRBJ2-5; TRBD2 aligns across 12 bases. Germline CDR1 ENHRY, CDR2 SYGVKD. J lost 2 bases, V lost 0 bases, and 7 bases had no gene match. This CDR3 spans 18 amino acids. The CDR3, as DNA: TGTGCCATCAGTGAGTCTCCTTTAGGACTAGCGGGGCAAGAGACCCAGTACTTC. This sequence encodes CAISESPLGLAGQETQYF.

This sequence joins TRBV12-5 and TRBJ2-1; TRBD2 matches at 9 bases. Germline values: CDR1 LGHNT, CDR2 FRNRAP. The CDR3 runs 19 residues. The ends lost 6 bases at V and 8 bases at J; junction bases unmatched: 23. The CDR3 sequence: CASGTIGYGVSSGVHEQFF. The CDR3 DNA follows: TGTGCTAGTGGCACGATCGGGTACGGGGTGTCTAGCGGGGTACATGAGCAGTTCTTC.

This clonotype was observed a few times. V and J are TRBV2 and TRBJ1-2; D is unclear. CDR3 length: 13 amino acids. The V end lost 5 bases, the J end lost 5 bases, and 12 bases lay between the germline ends. Germline V CDR1 and CDR2: SNHLY, FYNNEI. The CDR3 DNA reads as TGTGCCAGCAGTACCCAAAGAGATTATGGCTACACCTTC. Translation gives CASSTQRDYGYTF.

This clonotype was seen a handful of times. The chain employs TRBV5-1 and TRBJ2-5; no reliable D call. V gave up 0 bases and J gave up 4 bases, with 10 bases separating them. The CDR3 runs to 14 residues. Germline-derived CDR1 and CDR2 are SGHRS and YFSETQ. CDR3 sequence: CASSLETWRETQYF. The DNA of the CDR3 is TGCGCCAGCAGCTTGGAGACTTGGAGAGAGACCCAGTACTTC.

V gene TRBV7-8 combines with J gene TRBJ2-7; maybe TRBD2 (8 bases). Germline V gene data show CDR1 as SGHVS and CDR2 as FQNEAQ. Between the trimmed V and J ends, which lost 5 bases and 4 bases, there was a span of 18 bases. CDR3 length: 15 amino acids. CDR3 sequence: CASSLRGGQQYEQYV. For the CDR3, the DNA is TGTGCCAGCAGCCTCCGGGGGGGACAGCAATACGAGCAGTACGTC.

This clonotype has a handful of counts. This chain joins TRBV2 and TRBJ2-7; 8 nucleotides agree with TRBD2. V trimming: 2 bases; J trimming: 5 bases; junction bases outside the gene matches: 2. The germline gives CDR1 SNHLY, CDR2 FYNNEI. The CDR3 is 13 residues long. The CDR3 DNA follows: TGTGCCAGCAGTGAACAAGCGGGAGACGAGCAGTACTTC. Translating gives CASSEQAGDEQYF.

The gene calls are TRBV20-1 and TRBJ1-5; D is uncertain. V was shortened by 4 bases and J by 7 bases, with 8 bases between the two germline ends. CDR3 length equals 11 residues. The germline CDR1 and CDR2 sequences are DFQATT and SNEGSKA (reference sequence). CDR3 sequence reads: CSAMGDQPQHF. In DNA form, the CDR3 reads TGCAGTGCTATGGGCGACCAGCCCCAGCATTTT.

This clonotype was counted only a few times. The J gene is TRBJ2-7, the V gene TRBV5-1; 11 bases match TRBD1. Germline CDR1 reads SGHRS; CDR2 reads YFSETQ. CDR3 length equals 13 residues. The trim removed 4 bases at V and 6 bases at J, leaving 3 bases unmatched. The CDR3 bases are TGCGCCAGCAGCCGGACAGGGGGCTCCGAGCAGTACTTC. It encodes CASSRTGGSEQYF.

This clonotype was recorded at least ten times. This chain uses TRBV27 with TRBJ1-2, with D possibly TRBD1 on 5 matching bases. CDR1 is MNHEY, CDR2 SMNVEV, per germline (reference sequence). This CDR3 has 18 amino acids. The V gene lost 2 bases and the J gene lost 1 base, with 20 bases spanning the gap. CDR3 sequence (DNA): TGTGCCAGCAGTTTACGGGGGTCGTCCCCCACCTTTAACTATGGCTACACCTTC. Protein product: CASSLRGSSPTFNYGYTF.

The table lists this clonotype with many counts. This chain connects TRBV5-1 to TRBJ2-3; 10 bases fit TRBD2. The CDR3 totals 16 residues. Trimming at V came to 2 bases and at J to 2 bases, leaving 5 bases not matched to a gene. Germline CDR1 reads SGHRS; CDR2 reads YFSETQ. The CDR3 loop is CASSFGLAVFTDTQYF. The CDR3 DNA follows: TGCGCCAGCAGCTTTGGACTAGCGGTCTTCACAGATACGCAGTATTTT.

This sequence joins TRBV18 and TRBJ1-1; unclear D gene. Trimming stripped 0 bases from V and 3 bases from J, with 8 bases between. The CDR3 spans 14 residues. Germline V gene sequence: CDR1 KGHSH, CDR2 LQKENI. The CDR3 nucleotides are TGTGCCAGCTCACCACCCCGGGGTGACACTGAAGCTTTCTTT. Protein: CASSPPRGDTEAFF.

V and J are TRBV5-1 and TRBJ1-1, with 7 positions matching TRBD1. This CDR3 comprises 16 residues. Germline values: CDR1 SGHRS, CDR2 YFSETQ. V shed 1 base, J shed 0 bases, and the junction held 6 bases outside the gene matches. Here the CDR3 reads CASSLTGELMNTEAFF. The CDR3 DNA sequence: TGCGCCAGCAGCTTGACAGGGGAACTTATGAACACTGAAGCTTTCTTT.

This clonotype was seen repeatedly, ten times or more. V gene TRBV4-1 combines with J gene TRBJ2-5; D gene unclear. CDR1 and CDR2 from the germline V gene are MGHRA and YSYEKL. V was pared by 1 base and J by 4 bases, with 13 bases between. The CDR3 covers 15 residues. CDR3 region: CASSQGDDSLETQYF. The CDR3 DNA sequence: TGCGCCAGCAGCCAAGGCGACGATAGTTTAGAGACCCAGTACTTC.

Many counts were recorded for this clonotype. The genes are TRBV29-1 and TRBJ2-2; 12 bases map to TRBD2. This CDR3 comprises 14 residues. Germline V gene lookup returns CDR1 SQVTM and CDR2 ANQGSEA. The V gene end was trimmed by 4 bases and the J gene end by 6 bases; junction bases not matched to a gene: 3. The CDR3 sequence is CSVGSSGRAGELFF. The DNA of the CDR3 is TGCAGCGTTGGTTCTAGCGGGAGGGCCGGGGAGCTGTTTTTT.

This clonotype showed up many times. This chain connects TRBV6-1 to TRBJ1-6; D is possibly TRBD1 (6 bases). The CDR3 length is 14 residues. Per the germline V gene, CDR1 is MNHNS and CDR2 is SASEGT. Trimming cost V 4 bases and J 4 bases, with 8 bases left between them. CDR3 nucleotide sequence: TGTGCCAGCAGTGGGGGGACATATAATTCACCCCTCCACTTT. Translation: CASSGGTYNSPLHF.

This clonotype has just a few counts. V usage is TRBV11-2 and J usage is TRBJ2-1, with 13 bases that match TRBD2. V shed 5 bases and J 7 bases; nucleotides not matched to a gene: 14. The CDR3 spans 18 residues. Germline V gives CDR1 SGHAT, CDR2 FQNNGV. In DNA form, the CDR3 reads TGTGCCAGCAGCCCAACCCCGTACACTAGCGGGAGGGATAATGAGCAGTTCTTC. Its translation is CASSPTPYTSGRDNEQFF.

This clonotype was recorded a few times. The rearrangement uses TRBV28 and TRBJ2-7, with 7 positions matching TRBD1. The junction had 11 bases not matched to a gene; V was cut back by 7 bases and J by 5 bases. The CDR3 sequence is 14 residues long. CDR1 and CDR2 (germline): MDHEN, SYDVKM. CDR3 in amino acids: CASNQATTGNEQYF. The CDR3 bases are TGTGCCAGCAACCAAGCCACGACAGGGAACGAGCAGTACTTC.